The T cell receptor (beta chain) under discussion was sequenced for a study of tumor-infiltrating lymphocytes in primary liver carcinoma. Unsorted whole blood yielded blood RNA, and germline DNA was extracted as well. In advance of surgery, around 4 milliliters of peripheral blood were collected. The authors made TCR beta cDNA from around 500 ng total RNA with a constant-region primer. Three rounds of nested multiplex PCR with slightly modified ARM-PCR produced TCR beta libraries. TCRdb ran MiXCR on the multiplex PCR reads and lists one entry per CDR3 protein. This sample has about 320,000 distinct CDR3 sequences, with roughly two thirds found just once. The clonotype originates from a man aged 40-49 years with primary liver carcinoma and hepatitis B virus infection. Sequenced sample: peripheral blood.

Here the CDR3 reads CASSYSTFRTRGRVGEQFF. The CDR3, as DNA: TGTGCCAGCAGTTACTCCACCTTCCGGACTAGAGGGAGAGTGGGTGAGCAGTTCTTC. The genes are TRBV6-2 or TRBV6-3 and TRBJ2-1; 7 nucleotides agree with TRBD2. CDR1 MNHEY and CDR2 SVGEGT come from the germline V gene. The length of the CDR3 is 19 residues. With V trimmed by 0 bases and J by 9 bases, 20 bases remained unmatched.